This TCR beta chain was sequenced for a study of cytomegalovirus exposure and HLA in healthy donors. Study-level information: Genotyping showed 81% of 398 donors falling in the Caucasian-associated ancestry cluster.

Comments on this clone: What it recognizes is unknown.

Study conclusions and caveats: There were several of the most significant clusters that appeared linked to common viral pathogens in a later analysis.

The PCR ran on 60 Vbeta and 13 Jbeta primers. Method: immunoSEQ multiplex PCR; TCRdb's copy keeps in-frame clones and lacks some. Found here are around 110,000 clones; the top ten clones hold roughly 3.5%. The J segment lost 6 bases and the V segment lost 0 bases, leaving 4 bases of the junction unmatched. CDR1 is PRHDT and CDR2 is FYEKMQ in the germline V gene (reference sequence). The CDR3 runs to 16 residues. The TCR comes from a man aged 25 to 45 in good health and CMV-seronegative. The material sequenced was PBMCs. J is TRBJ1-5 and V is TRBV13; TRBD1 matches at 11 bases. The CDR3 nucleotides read TGTGCCAGCAGCTTAGGCCGGACAGGGGGCCTTCAGCCCCAGCATTTT. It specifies CASSLGRTGGLQPQHF.